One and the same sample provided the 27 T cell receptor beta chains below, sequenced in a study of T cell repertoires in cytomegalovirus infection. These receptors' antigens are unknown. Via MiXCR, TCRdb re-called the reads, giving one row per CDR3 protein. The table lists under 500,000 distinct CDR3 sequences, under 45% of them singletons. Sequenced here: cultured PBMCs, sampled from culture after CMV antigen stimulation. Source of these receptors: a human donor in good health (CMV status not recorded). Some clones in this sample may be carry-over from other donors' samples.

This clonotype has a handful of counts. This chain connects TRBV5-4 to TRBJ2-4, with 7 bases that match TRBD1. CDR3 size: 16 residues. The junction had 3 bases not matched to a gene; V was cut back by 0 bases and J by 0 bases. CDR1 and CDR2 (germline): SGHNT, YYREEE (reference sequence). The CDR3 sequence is CASSLGDRLAKNIQYF. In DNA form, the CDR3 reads TGTGCCAGCAGCTTGGGGGACAGACTAGCCAAAAACATTCAGTACTTC.

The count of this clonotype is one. The CDR3: CATSKAYNSPLHF. The CDR3 region has the DNA TGTGCCACCTCCAAGGCTTATAATTCACCCCTCCACTTT. This sequence joins TRBV10-3 and TRBJ1-6; D is ambiguous. V lost 10 bases to trimming and J lost 4 bases, with 11 bases between them. CDR3 length: 13 residues. Per germline, CDR1 ENHRY and CDR2 SYGVKD.

CDR3 region: CASSFGSGGGVSRNIQYF. The CDR3 DNA reads as TGTGCCAGCAGTTTCGGGTCGGGGGGGGGAGTTAGCCGGAACATTCAGTACTTC. The gene calls are TRBV6-6 and TRBJ2-4; 8 positions agree with TRBD2. The CDR3 consists of 18 residues. J lost 7 bases, V lost 4 bases, and 18 bases had no gene match. Germline CDR1 reads MNHNY; CDR2 reads SVGAGI (reference sequence).

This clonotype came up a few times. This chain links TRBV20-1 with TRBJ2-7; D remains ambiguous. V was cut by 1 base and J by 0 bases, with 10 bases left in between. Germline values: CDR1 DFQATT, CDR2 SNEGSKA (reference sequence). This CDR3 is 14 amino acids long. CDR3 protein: CSARGLSSSYEQYF. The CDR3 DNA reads TGCAGTGCTAGAGGGCTGTCGAGCTCCTACGAGCAGTACTTC.

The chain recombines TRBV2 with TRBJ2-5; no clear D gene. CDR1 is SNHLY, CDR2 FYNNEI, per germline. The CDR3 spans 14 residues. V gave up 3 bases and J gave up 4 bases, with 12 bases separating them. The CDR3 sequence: CASSEEIGLETQYF. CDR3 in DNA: TGTGCCAGCAGTGAGGAGATCGGTCTAGAGACCCAGTACTTC.

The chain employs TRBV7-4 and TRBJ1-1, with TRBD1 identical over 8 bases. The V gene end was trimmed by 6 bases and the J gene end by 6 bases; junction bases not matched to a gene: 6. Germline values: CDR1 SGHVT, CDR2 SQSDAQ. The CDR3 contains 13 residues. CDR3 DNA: TGTGCCAGCAGTTTTACAGGGGGAGCTGAAGCTTTCTTT. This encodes CASSFTGGAEAFF.

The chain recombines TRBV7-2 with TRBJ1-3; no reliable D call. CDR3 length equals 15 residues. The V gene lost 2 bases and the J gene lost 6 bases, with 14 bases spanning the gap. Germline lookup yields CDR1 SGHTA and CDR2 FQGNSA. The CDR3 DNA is TGTGCCAGCAGCTTATTCCGAGCGAGGGAAAACACCATATATTTT. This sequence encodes CASSLFRARENTIYF.

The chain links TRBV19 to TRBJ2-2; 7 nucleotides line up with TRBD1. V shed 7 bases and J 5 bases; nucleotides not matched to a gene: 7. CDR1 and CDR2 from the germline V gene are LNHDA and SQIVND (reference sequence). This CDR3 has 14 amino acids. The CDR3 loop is CASNLQGSTGELFF. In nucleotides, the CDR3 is TGTGCCAGTAACCTACAGGGGTCAACCGGGGAGCTGTTTTTT.

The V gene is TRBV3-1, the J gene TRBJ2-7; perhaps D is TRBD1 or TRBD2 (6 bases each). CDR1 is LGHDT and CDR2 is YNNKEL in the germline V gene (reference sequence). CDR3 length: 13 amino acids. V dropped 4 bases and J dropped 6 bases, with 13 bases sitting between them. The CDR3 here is CASSLRGGGEQYF. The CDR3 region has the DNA TGTGCCAGCAGCCTTCGCGGAGGGGGCGAGCAGTACTTC.

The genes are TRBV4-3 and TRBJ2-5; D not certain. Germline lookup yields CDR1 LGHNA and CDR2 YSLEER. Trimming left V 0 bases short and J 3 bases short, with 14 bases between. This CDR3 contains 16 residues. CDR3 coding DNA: TGCGCCAGCAGCCAAGATGGGCGGCCTAGGGAAGAGACCCAGTACTTC. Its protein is CASSQDGRPREETQYF.

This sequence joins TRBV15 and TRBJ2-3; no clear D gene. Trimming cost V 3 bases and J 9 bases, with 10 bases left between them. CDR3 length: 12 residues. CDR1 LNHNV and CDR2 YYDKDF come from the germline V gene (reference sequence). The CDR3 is CATSSRLQTQYF. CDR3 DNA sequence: TGTGCCACCAGCAGCCGACTTCAAACGCAGTATTTT.

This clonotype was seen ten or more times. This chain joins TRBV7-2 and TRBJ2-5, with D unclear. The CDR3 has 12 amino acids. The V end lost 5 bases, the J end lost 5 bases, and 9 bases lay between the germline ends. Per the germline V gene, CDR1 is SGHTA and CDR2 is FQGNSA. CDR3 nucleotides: TGTGCCAGCAGCCGAAGGACGGAGACCCAGTACTTC. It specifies CASSRRTETQYF.

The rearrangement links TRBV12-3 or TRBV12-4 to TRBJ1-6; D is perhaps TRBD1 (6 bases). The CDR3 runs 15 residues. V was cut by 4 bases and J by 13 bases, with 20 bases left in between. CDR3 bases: TGTGCCAGCAGTTCCCAAGGGGGGGCGGGGTCCCCCCTCCACTTT. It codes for CASSSQGGAGSPLHF.

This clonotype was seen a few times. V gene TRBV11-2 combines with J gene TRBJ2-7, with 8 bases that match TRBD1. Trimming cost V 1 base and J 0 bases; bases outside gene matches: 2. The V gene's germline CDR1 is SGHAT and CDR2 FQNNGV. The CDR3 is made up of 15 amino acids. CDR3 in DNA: TGTGCCAGCAGCTTAGGGGACAGGAGCTCCTACGAGCAGTACTTC. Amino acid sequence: CASSLGDRSSYEQYF.

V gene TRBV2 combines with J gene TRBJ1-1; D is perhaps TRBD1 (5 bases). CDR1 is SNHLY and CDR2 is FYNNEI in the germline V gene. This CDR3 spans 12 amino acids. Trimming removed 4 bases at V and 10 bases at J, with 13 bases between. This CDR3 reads CASSVGGWRAFF. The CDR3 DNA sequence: TGTGCCAGCAGTGTGGGGGGTTGGAGAGCTTTCTTT.

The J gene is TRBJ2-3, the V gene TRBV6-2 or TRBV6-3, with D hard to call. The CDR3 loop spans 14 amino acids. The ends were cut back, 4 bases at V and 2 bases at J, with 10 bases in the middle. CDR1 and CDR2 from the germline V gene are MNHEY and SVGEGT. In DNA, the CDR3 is TGTGCCAGCAGTTTAACCCGGGTCACAGATACGCAGTATTTT. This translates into CASSLTRVTDTQYF.

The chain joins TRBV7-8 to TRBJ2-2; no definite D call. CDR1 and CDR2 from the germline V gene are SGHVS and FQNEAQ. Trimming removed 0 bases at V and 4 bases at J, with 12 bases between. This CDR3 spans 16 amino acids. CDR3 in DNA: TGTGCCAGCAGCTTAGCGGCGTTTGAGAGCACCGGGGAGCTGTTTTTT. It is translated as CASSLAAFESTGELFF. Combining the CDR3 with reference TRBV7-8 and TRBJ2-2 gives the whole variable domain GAGVSQSPRYKVAKRGQDVALRCDPISGHVSLFWYQQALGQGPEFLTYFQNEAQLDKSGLPSDRFFAERPEGSVSTLKIQRTQQEDSAVYLCASSLAAFESTGELFFGEGSRLTVL.

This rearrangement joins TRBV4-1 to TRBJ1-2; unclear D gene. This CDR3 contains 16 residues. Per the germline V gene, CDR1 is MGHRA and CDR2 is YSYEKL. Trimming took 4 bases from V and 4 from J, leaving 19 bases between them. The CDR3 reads CASSLSPVGGPYGYTF. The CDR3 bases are TGCGCCAGCAGCCTCTCCCCCGTGGGAGGACCCTATGGCTACACCTTC.

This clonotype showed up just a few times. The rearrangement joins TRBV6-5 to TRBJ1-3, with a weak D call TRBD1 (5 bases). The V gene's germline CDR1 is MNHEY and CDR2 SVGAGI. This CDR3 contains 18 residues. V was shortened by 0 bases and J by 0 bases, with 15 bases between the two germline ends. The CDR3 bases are TGTGCCAGCAGTTACTCGACTCGGGGCAGGAGCTCTGGAAACACCATATATTTT. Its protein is CASSYSTRGRSSGNTIYF.

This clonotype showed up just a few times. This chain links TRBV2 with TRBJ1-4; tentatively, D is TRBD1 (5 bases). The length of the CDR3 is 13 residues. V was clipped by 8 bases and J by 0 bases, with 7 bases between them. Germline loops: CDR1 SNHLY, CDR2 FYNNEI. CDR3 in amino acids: CASVTATNEKLFF. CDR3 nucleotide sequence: TGTGCCAGCGTGACAGCAACTAATGAAAAACTGTTTTTT.

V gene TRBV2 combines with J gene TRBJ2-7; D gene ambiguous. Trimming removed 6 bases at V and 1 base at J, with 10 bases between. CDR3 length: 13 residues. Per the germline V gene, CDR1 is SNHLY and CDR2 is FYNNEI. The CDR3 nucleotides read TGTGCCAGCAGCAATTCTCCATCCTACGAGCAGTACTTC. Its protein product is CASSNSPSYEQYF. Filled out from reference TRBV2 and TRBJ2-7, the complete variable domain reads EPEVTQTPSHQVTQMGQEVILRCVPISNHLYFYWYRQILGQKVEFLVSFYNNEISEKSEIFDDQFSVERPDGSNFTLKIRSTKLEDSAMYFCASSNSPSYEQYFGPGTRLTVT.

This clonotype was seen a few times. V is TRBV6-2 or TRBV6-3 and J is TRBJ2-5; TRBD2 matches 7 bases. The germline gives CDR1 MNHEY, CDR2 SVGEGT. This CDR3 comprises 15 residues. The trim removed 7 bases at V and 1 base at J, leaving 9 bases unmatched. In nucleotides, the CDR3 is TGTGCCAGCATCTCCCTGCCGGGGGGCCAAGAGACCCAGTACTTC. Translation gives CASISLPGGQETQYF.

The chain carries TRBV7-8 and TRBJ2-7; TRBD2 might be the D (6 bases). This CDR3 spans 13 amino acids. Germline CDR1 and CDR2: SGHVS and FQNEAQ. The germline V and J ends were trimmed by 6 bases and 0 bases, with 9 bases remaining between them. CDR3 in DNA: TGTGCCAGCAGACCCGGGAGCTCCTACGAGCAGTACTTC. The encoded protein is CASRPGSSYEQYF.

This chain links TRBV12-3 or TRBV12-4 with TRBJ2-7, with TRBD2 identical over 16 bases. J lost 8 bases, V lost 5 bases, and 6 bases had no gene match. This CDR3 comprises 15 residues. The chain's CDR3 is CASSPGLAGGNQQYF. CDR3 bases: TGTGCCAGCAGTCCGGGACTAGCGGGAGGGAACCAGCAGTACTTC.

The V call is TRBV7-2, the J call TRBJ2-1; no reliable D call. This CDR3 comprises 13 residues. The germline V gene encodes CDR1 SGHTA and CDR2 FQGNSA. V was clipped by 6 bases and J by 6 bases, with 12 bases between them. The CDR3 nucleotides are TGTGCCAGCAGGGTACCGGCGGTCAATGAGCAGTTCTTC. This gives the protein CASRVPAVNEQFF.

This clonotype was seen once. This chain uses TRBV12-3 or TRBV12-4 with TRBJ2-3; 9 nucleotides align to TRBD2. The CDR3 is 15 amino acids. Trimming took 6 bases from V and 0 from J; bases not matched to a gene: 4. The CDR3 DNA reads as TGTGCCAGCAGATTTAGCGGGGGAAGCACAGATACGCAGTATTTT. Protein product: CASRFSGGSTDTQYF.

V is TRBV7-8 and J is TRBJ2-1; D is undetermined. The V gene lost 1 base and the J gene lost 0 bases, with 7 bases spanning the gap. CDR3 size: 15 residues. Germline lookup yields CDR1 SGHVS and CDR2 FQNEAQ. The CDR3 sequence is CASSLESGSYNEQFF. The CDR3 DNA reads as TGTGCCAGCAGCTTAGAATCGGGCTCCTACAATGAGCAGTTCTTC. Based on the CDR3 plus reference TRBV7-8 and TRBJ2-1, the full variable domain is GAGVSQSPRYKVAKRGQDVALRCDPISGHVSLFWYQQALGQGPEFLTYFQNEAQLDKSGLPSDRFFAERPEGSVSTLKIQRTQQEDSAVYLCASSLESGSYNEQFFGPGTRLTVL.